A selection of T cell receptor beta chains follows, all from one sample in a study of beta chain features in type 1 diabetes. Profiling relied on immunoSEQ multiplex PCR, and the TCRdb table lists in-frame clones only, not all of them. The data show roughly 150,000 clones, roughly 11% seen once. The sample consisted of central memory CD4+ T cells from blood. The receptors stem from a man aged 18 to 29 in good health. The CDR3 runs from the conserved cysteine through the conserved F or W. D genes are given only for firm matches. Size is omitted from some rows. Given values are once, few, many or a class for expanded clones.

abundance: .; v_gene: TRBV29-1; len: 14; d_gene: .; j_gene: TRBJ1-6; CDR3nt: TGCAGCGTCCGGGACGGCCGTAGTAATTCACCCCTCCACTTT; CDR3aa: CSVRDGRSNSPLHF
abundance: few; v_gene: TRBV5-4; len: 12; d_gene: .; j_gene: TRBJ1-3; CDR3nt: TGTGCCAGCAGCTTGGGGGGAAACACCATATATTTT; CDR3aa: CASSLGGNTIYF
abundance: many; v_gene: TRBV5-1; len: 15; d_gene: .; j_gene: TRBJ2-1; CDR3nt: TGCGCCAGCAGCTTGGGAGTAGGGTCCTACAATGAGCAGTTCTTC; CDR3aa: CASSLGVGSYNEQFF
abundance: .; v_gene: TRBV20-1; len: 11; d_gene: .; j_gene: TRBJ2-5; CDR3nt: TGCAGTGCTAGAGAAAAGGTGACCCAGTACTTC; CDR3aa: CSAREKVTQYF
abundance: few; v_gene: TRBV2; len: 14; d_gene: .; j_gene: TRBJ1-5; CDR3nt: TGTGCCAGCAGTGAAGTGGGGGGCAATCAGCCCCAGCATTTT; CDR3aa: CASSEVGGNQPQHF
abundance: few; v_gene: TRBV7-9; len: 16; d_gene: TRBD1; j_gene: TRBJ2-1; CDR3nt: TGTGCCAGCAGCTTATCACTGGGACAGGTATACAATGAGCAGTTCTTC; CDR3aa: CASSLSLGQVYNEQFF
abundance: few; v_gene: TRBV29-1; len: 15; d_gene: TRBD2; j_gene: TRBJ2-7; CDR3nt: TGCAGCGTTGTTTTCTCTAGCGGGAGTCAGTACGAGCAGTACTTC; CDR3aa: CSVVFSSGSQYEQYF
abundance: few; v_gene: TRBV10-3; len: 12; d_gene: TRBD1; j_gene: TRBJ2-5; CDR3nt: TGTGCCACGGGACAGGACCAAGAGACCCAGTACTTC; CDR3aa: CATGQDQETQYF
abundance: few; v_gene: TRBV29-1; len: 14; d_gene: .; j_gene: TRBJ1-2; CDR3nt: TGCAGCGTTGGAGGGCAGGGCGTCAGCTATGGCTACACCTTC; CDR3aa: CSVGGQGVSYGYTF
abundance: .; v_gene: TRBV19; len: 15; d_gene: TRBD1; j_gene: TRBJ1-6; CDR3nt: TGTGCCAGTAGCCCTAGGACAGGGTTAAGTTCACCCCTCCACTTT; CDR3aa: CASSPRTGLSSPLHF
abundance: .; v_gene: TRBV7-2; len: 13; d_gene: .; j_gene: TRBJ1-2; CDR3nt: TGTGCCAGCAGATCCACCGCTAACTATGGCTACACCTTC; CDR3aa: CASRSTANYGYTF
abundance: .; v_gene: TRBV7-2; len: 14; d_gene: .; j_gene: TRBJ1-3; CDR3nt: TGTGCCAGCAGCTTACAAGGGGTTGGAAACACCATATATTTT; CDR3aa: CASSLQGVGNTIYF
abundance: .; v_gene: TRBV5-1; len: 15; d_gene: .; j_gene: TRBJ2-3; CDR3nt: TGCGCCAGCAGCTTGGCCTCAGGATTCACAGATACGCAGTATTTT; CDR3aa: CASSLASGFTDTQYF
abundance: .; v_gene: TRBV7-9; len: 13; d_gene: .; j_gene: TRBJ1-2; CDR3nt: TGTGCCAGCAGCTTTCGAAGGGAGCATGGCTACACCTTC; CDR3aa: CASSFRREHGYTF
abundance: few; v_gene: TRBV7-3; len: 14; d_gene: .; j_gene: TRBJ2-3; CDR3nt: TGTGCCAGCAGCCACCGGGGGAGAACAGATACGCAGTATTTT; CDR3aa: CASSHRGRTDTQYF
abundance: .; v_gene: TRBV27; len: 13; d_gene: .; j_gene: TRBJ1-2; CDR3nt: TGTGCCAGCAGTTTATCCGACCTTGGAGGCTACACCTTC; CDR3aa: CASSLSDLGGYTF
abundance: few; v_gene: TRBV5-4; len: 14; d_gene: .; j_gene: TRBJ1-2; CDR3nt: TGTGCCAGCAGCTTGGCGTCCCGTAAGGGTGGCTACACCTTC; CDR3aa: CASSLASRKGGYTF
abundance: few; v_gene: TRBV28; len: 15; d_gene: TRBD1; j_gene: TRBJ1-4; CDR3nt: TGTGCCAGCCTTACGACAGGGCTGGTTAGGGAAAAACTGTTTTTT; CDR3aa: CASLTTGLVREKLFF
abundance: .; v_gene: TRBV30; len: 14; d_gene: .; j_gene: TRBJ1-2; CDR3nt: TGTGCCTGGAGTACGGGGTCCTCTAACTATGGCTACACCTTC; CDR3aa: CAWSTGSSNYGYTF
abundance: few; v_gene: TRBV19; len: 18; d_gene: TRBD1; j_gene: TRBJ2-6; CDR3nt: TGTGCCAGTACCGACATAACAAACAGGGGGACTGGGGCCAACGTCCTGACTTTC; CDR3aa: CASTDITNRGTGANVLTF
abundance: few; v_gene: TRBV11-2; len: 15; d_gene: .; j_gene: TRBJ1-1; CDR3nt: TGTGCCAGCAGCTTAGACGGTAGGGGAAACACTGAAGCTTTCTTT; CDR3aa: CASSLDGRGNTEAFF
abundance: .; v_gene: TRBV30; len: 14; d_gene: .; j_gene: TRBJ1-3; CDR3nt: TGTGCCTGGAGGGACGGGAGCTCTGGAAACACCATATATTTT; CDR3aa: CAWRDGSSGNTIYF
abundance: .; v_gene: TRBV9; len: 19; d_gene: .; j_gene: TRBJ2-7; CDR3nt: TGTGCCAGCAGCGTAGCTACGGAGGGGACCGCGGGAAGTTCCTACGAGCAGTACTTC; CDR3aa: CASSVATEGTAGSSYEQYF
abundance: few; v_gene: TRBV9; len: 17; d_gene: .; j_gene: TRBJ2-1; CDR3nt: TGTGCCAGCAGCGTAGGTCGGCTCGACCATCGTGACAATGAGCAGTTCTTC; CDR3aa: CASSVGRLDHRDNEQFF
abundance: .; v_gene: TRBV6-5; len: 13; d_gene: .; j_gene: TRBJ1-6; CDR3nt: TGTGCCAGCAGTGAGGGGCGAGATTCACCCCTCCACTTT; CDR3aa: CASSEGRDSPLHF
abundance: .; v_gene: TRBV2; len: 15; d_gene: .; j_gene: TRBJ1-6; CDR3nt: TGTGCCAGCAGTGATTGGGGCCCCATTAATTCACCCCTCCACTTT; CDR3aa: CASSDWGPINSPLHF
abundance: .; v_gene: TRBV5-1; len: 14; d_gene: .; j_gene: TRBJ2-3; CDR3nt: TGCGCCAGCAGCTTGGCCGAAAGCACAGATACGCAGTATTTT; CDR3aa: CASSLAESTDTQYF
abundance: .; v_gene: TRBV18; len: 15; d_gene: TRBD1; j_gene: TRBJ2-6; CDR3nt: TGTGCCAGCGCTAAACAGGGGGCCGGGGCCAACGTCCTGACTTTC; CDR3aa: CASAKQGAGANVLTF
abundance: few; v_gene: TRBV15; len: 15; d_gene: .; j_gene: TRBJ2-3; CDR3nt: TGTGCCACCAGCAGCCACTTGGGGGGAACAGATACGCAGTATTTT; CDR3aa: CATSSHLGGTDTQYF
abundance: .; v_gene: TRBV30; len: 13; d_gene: .; j_gene: TRBJ2-5; CDR3nt: TGTGCCTGGACCAGTAAGGGATGGAAGACCCAGTACTTC; CDR3aa: CAWTSKGWKTQYF
abundance: .; v_gene: TRBV28; len: 15; d_gene: .; j_gene: TRBJ2-4; CDR3nt: TGTGCCAGCAGTGGAGGGGCCCGAGCCAAAAACATTCAGTACTTC; CDR3aa: CASSGGARAKNIQYF
abundance: few; v_gene: TRBV14; len: 13; d_gene: .; j_gene: TRBJ1-3; CDR3nt: TGTGCCAGTAACATGGGATCTGGAAACACCATATATTTT; CDR3aa: CASNMGSGNTIYF
abundance: .; v_gene: TRBV27; len: 16; d_gene: TRBD1; j_gene: TRBJ2-7; CDR3nt: TGTGCCAGCAGTTTAGTCCGCCGGGACAGGGTCTGGGAGCAGTACTTC; CDR3aa: CASSLVRRDRVWEQYF
abundance: few; v_gene: TRBV7-9; len: 13; d_gene: TRBD2; j_gene: TRBJ2-7; CDR3nt: TGTGCCAGCAGATCGGGGGGCTCCTACGAGCAGTACTTC; CDR3aa: CASRSGGSYEQYF
abundance: few; v_gene: TRBV18; len: 14; d_gene: .; j_gene: TRBJ1-2; CDR3nt: TGTGCCAGCTCACCGGGCAGCTCAACCTATGGCTACACCTTC; CDR3aa: CASSPGSSTYGYTF
abundance: few; v_gene: TRBV7-2; len: 18; d_gene: .; j_gene: TRBJ2-4; CDR3nt: TGTGCCAGCAGCTTAGGCCCACGGACCGTTGTCGCCAAAAACATTCAGTACTTC; CDR3aa: CASSLGPRTVVAKNIQYF
abundance: few; v_gene: TRBV6-5; len: 14; d_gene: TRBD1; j_gene: TRBJ1-1; CDR3nt: TGTGCCGCGCTCCGGGACAGCCGGAACACTGAAGCTTTCTTT; CDR3aa: CAALRDSRNTEAFF
abundance: few; v_gene: TRBV28; len: 13; d_gene: .; j_gene: TRBJ1-4; CDR3nt: TGTGCCAGCAAAGTTCTACATAATGAAAAACTGTTTTTT; CDR3aa: CASKVLHNEKLFF
abundance: .; v_gene: TRBV12-5; len: 14; d_gene: .; j_gene: TRBJ1-1; CDR3nt: TGTGCTAGTTGCGCAGACATTATGAACACTGAAGCTTTCTTT; CDR3aa: CASCADIMNTEAFF
abundance: few; v_gene: TRBV7-2; len: 14; d_gene: .; j_gene: TRBJ2-5; CDR3nt: TGTGCCAGCAGTTCCCCCGGCAGGGGAGAGACCCAGTACTTC; CDR3aa: CASSSPGRGETQYF
abundance: .; v_gene: TRBV2; len: 13; d_gene: .; j_gene: TRBJ2-7; CDR3nt: TGTGCCAGCAGGGCAGGGAGTGGGTACGAGCAGTACTTC; CDR3aa: CASRAGSGYEQYF
abundance: few; v_gene: TRBV5-1; len: 13; d_gene: .; j_gene: TRBJ1-4; CDR3nt: TGCGCCAGCAGCGGGGGCGATAAGGAAAAACTGTTTTTT; CDR3aa: CASSGGDKEKLFF
abundance: .; v_gene: TRBV7-2; len: 13; d_gene: .; j_gene: TRBJ2-5; CDR3nt: TGTGCCAGCAGCTTGCTCGACGAGGGGACCCAGTACTTC; CDR3aa: CASSLLDEGTQYF
abundance: few; v_gene: TRBV14; len: 14; d_gene: .; j_gene: TRBJ2-2; CDR3nt: TGTGCCAGCAGCCTATCGAGGTTCACCGGGGAGCTGTTTTTT; CDR3aa: CASSLSRFTGELFF
abundance: few; v_gene: TRBV30; len: 16; d_gene: .; j_gene: TRBJ1-4; CDR3nt: TGTGCCTGGAGTGTACCGGGGGGCTCAACTAATGAAAAACTGTTTTTT; CDR3aa: CAWSVPGGSTNEKLFF
abundance: .; v_gene: TRBV15; len: 12; d_gene: .; j_gene: TRBJ2-1; CDR3nt: TGTGCCACCAGCAGAGGGACCACTGAGCAGTTCTTC; CDR3aa: CATSRGTTEQFF